This T cell receptor beta chain was recorded in a study of cytomegalovirus exposure and HLA in healthy donors (dated by TCRdb to the late 2010s). With regard to the full study: In an earlier analysis of about 560 of the donors, roughly 300 Gb of sequence data and 100 million or so unique TCR beta sequences from roughly 180 million T cells were reported. In addition to the first cohort of hundreds of subjects, a separate validation cohort of 120 different subjects was used. Every discovery cohort repertoire had been produced on one sequencing platform. HLA typing covered class I and class II loci at four-digit resolution. The number of donors typed differed by locus, with roughly 629-640 for A, B, C, DRB1 and DQB1, around 560 for DQA1, approximately 580 for DPA1, and some 440 for DPB1. To predict cytomegalovirus infection status, the study brought together high-throughput TCR immunosequencing, statistical association of individual TCRs with disease status, and machine learning. In the later analysis, no new phenotypic data were used to find candidate immune exposures; instead, reliance was placed on TCR beta sequences and their occurrence across donors. Across about 380 genotyped donors of the cohort, an average of about 250,000 unique TCR beta nucleotide sequences per donor were sequenced, and roughly a sixth of those sequences were non-productive. Approximately 300 gigabases of sequencing data and around 85 million unique TCR sequences made up an early release that covered under 750 HLA-typed donors. In an earlier analysis of 587 of the donors, high-throughput TCR beta sequencing was used to judge whether each TCR beta V gene segment behaved as functional or pseudogenic. Donor age, sex, ethnicity and CMV serostatus were collected together with the repertoire data. The study used immunosequencing to profile the T cell repertoires of approximately 650 subjects and linked those repertoires to cytomegalovirus serostatus. A handful of DR-DQ haplotypes were handled as single units for association and clustering because linkage in the cohort was strong. Genome-wide SNP genotypes for about 60% of the roughly 670 donors were used in a later genetic analysis, which treated that subset as a discovery cohort. Of the approximately 400 genotyped donors, 65% to 90% were placed in the genetic ancestry cluster associated with self-reported Caucasian donors. A later analysis re-examined previously published TCR beta repertoires from roughly 650 donors and added high-resolution HLA genotyping to investigate patterns of TCR occurrence. The aim of the study was to test whether cataloging public T cell receptors could identify signatures of past pathogen exposure. The full study reports these points: Cytomegalovirus status was reported to be diagnosed by the classifier with high specificity and sensitivity in both the original and validation cohorts. In a later analysis, HLA-associated TCR beta chains were found to be more clonally expanded and to have lower generation probabilities than equally common non-associated chains. CMV serostatus was the only immune exposure information available for the cohort. Because counts were too low, around 17 rarely observed V segments, including chromosome 9 orphons, were left out of the earlier analysis of some 640 of the donors. When HLA alleles, especially DR and DQ, strongly co-occurred, attributing TCR associations to individual alleles was difficult. The cohort was sequenced for TCR beta chains only, and without alpha or paired-chain data the features that could be detected were limited. A later analysis found that TCR association rates varied across HLA loci, with DRB1 alleles showing the most associated TCRs and HLA-C alleles the fewest. The sequencing pipeline was judged likely to have produced a cluster of highly shared sequence variants as a technical artifact. In a later genetic analysis, a missense DCLRE1C variant was associated with V-gene and J-gene trimming of TCR beta chains, and the association was replicated in an independent cohort. In a later analysis, most CMV-associated TCR beta chains were found to appear HLA-restricted, with HLA associations seemingly driven largely by CMV exposure. In the study, 164 TCR beta chains were listed as associated with cytomegalovirus. An earlier analysis of approximately 500 of the donors showed that most TCR beta V segments appeared in productive rearrangements either about 87% or about 30% of the time, which broadly matched IMGT annotations. Because the 87-base-pair reads could not distinguish some IMGT-functional V segments, including TRBV6-2 and TRBV6-3, those segments were excluded. Across donors, most TCR sequences were observed very rarely, whereas some public TCRs were present in many individuals. A later analysis associated about 17,000 TCR beta sequences with specific HLA alleles at a false discovery rate of 0.05. The presence/absence analyses assumed that sequencing depth was roughly uniform across donors, and that assumption may not be true. According to a later genetic analysis, donors in an Asian-associated ancestry cluster had fewer N-insertions in productive TCRs than the approximately 700-donor mean. A further reported finding was that TCR beta sequences accurately predicted the HLA-A and HLA-B alleles for most subjects in the first cohort. Linkage disequilibrium might explain the correlated functional status among segregating V segments, but an unknown experimental factor could not be excluded. Several of the top co-occurrence clusters appeared to be linked to parvovirus B19, influenza, CMV and Epstein-Barr virus, according to a later analysis. The authors suggested that the approach could potentially be generalized to other disease states and immunological phenotypes. Because some donors lacked HLA typing at each locus, the association tests relied only on the typed subset. In vitro tests confirmed that a few of the cytomegalovirus-associated TCR beta chains recognize cytomegalovirus antigens.

As for this clone: Its antigen remains undetermined. No base quality information exists; no much larger clone differs at one position.

The CDR1 and CDR2 encoded by the germline V gene are MNHEY and SVGAGI. V is cut by 6 bases and J by 10 bases, and the space between the germline ends is 16 bases. The CDR3, from cysteine to phenylalanine, totals 13 residues. Only the CDR3 DNA stays, 39 bases, in frame from base 1. Library method: the immunoSEQ multiplex PCR assay. The multiplex PCR relied on a mix of 60 forward primers for TCR Vbeta segments and 13 reverse primers for TCR Jbeta segments. The CDR3 region of rearranged TCR beta genes was amplified from genomic DNA with a multiplex PCR assay. The amplified TCR beta libraries were sequenced on the Illumina HiSeq System as 87-base-pair reads. In the paper's pipeline: A later analysis tallied 80 million to 95 million unique TCR beta chains across the 550 to 850 repertoires, and approximately 11 million of those chains were shared by two or more donors. Raw reads were error-corrected and collapsed into unique sequences by a nearest-neighbor algorithm in which closely related sequences were merged to remove PCR and sequencing errors. V, D and J gene segments were assigned by aligning CDR3 sequences to IMGT reference sequences. For a sequence to be retained, at least a six-nucleotide match to both a V gene segment and a J gene segment was required. A rearrangement counted as productive if the CDR3 had no stop codons and remained in frame with V and J, and every other rearrangement counted as non-productive. Following IMGT convention, CDR3 was defined as the stretch from the second conserved V-encoded cysteine up to the conserved J-encoded phenylalanine. In an earlier analysis of 550 to 650 of the donors, sequences lacking an unambiguous match to a single V gene segment were excluded. In an earlier analysis of some 590 of the donors, a V segment was called functional when productive rearrangements were above 56.7%, and segregating when the standard deviation between donors exceeded 5%. A statistical classification framework was built to diagnose cytomegalovirus status from the catalog of TCR beta chain sequences. In a later analysis, V and J genes were assigned by comparing TCR nucleotide sequences against IMGT/GENE-DB human TR gene sequences. In a later analysis, CDR3 sequences and most-parsimonious VDJ recombination scenarios were assigned using the TCRdist pipeline. A later analysis defined each TCR beta chain by its CDR3 amino acid sequence plus V-gene family, and excluded reads lacking a unique V-gene family. To address suspected cross-contamination and a sequencing artifact, a later analysis removed 592 highly shared, low-generation-probability nucleotide sequences. In a later analysis, a clonal expansion index was calculated for each public chain from normalized within-repertoire ranks of inferred template counts. Generation probabilities in a later analysis came from a VDJ recombination model fitted to out-of-frame rearrangements, and those results were checked against IGoR. Hypergeometric tests were used in a later analysis to score TCR-TCR, TCR-HLA and TCR-CMV co-occurrence, with a repertoire-size bias correction applied to the TCR pairs. A later analysis estimated false discovery rates by permuting HLA or CMV assignments 20 times. In a later analysis, co-occurring TCRs were grouped with DBSCAN, and TCRdist sequence similarity was added when clustering was performed within HLA-allele-positive subsets. Repertoires with fewer than 30,000 or more than 120,000 public chains, plus five repertoires with anomalous nucleotide sharing, were excluded from co-occurrence clustering. TCRdb provides this immuneACCESS table in a form limited to in-frame rearrangements. Some clones are lacking; in checked studies, under half of them reflect an unresolved V gene, and why the rest are absent is not known. The DNA gave D and trimming, while V, J and clone size come from that table. This sample comprises about 76,000 clones, roughly 79% of them detected only once. The biggest ten clones account for under 2% of the sample.

The cohort comprised approximately 700 healthy bone marrow donors. At the time of sampling, all cohort members were nominally healthy, though unrecorded immune exposures were likely present. The donor was CMV seronegative and belonged to the group of approximately 320 seronegative cohort members. Each donor provided a peripheral blood sample, and peripheral blood mononuclear cells were used for TCR beta sequencing. The Qiagen DNeasy Blood Extraction Kit was used to extract genomic DNA from the blood cell samples. The source is a woman in her twenties or thirties in good health and CMV-seronegative. The sample was PBMCs. The sequence joins TRBV6-5 to TRBJ2-1; no D gene is confidently identified. The DNA reads as follows: TGTGCCAGCAGCCCGACTTCGGGTCGGGAGCAGTTCTTC. It specifies CASSPTSGREQFF.